The rows below give T cell receptor beta chains drawn from one sample of a study of T cells in Graves' hyperthyroidism and ophthalmopathy. TCRdb processed the multiplex PCR reads anew with MiXCR; each CDR3 protein has one entry. The table lists about 640,000 distinct CDR3 sequences, roughly 20% of them singletons. Material for sequencing was blood. The receptors originated from a man aged 25-40 years with Graves' ophthalmopathy. Each CDR3 is given with its conserved first and last residue. The order of the fields is J gene, D gene, clone size, V gene, CDR3 DNA, CDR3 protein. The D gene is left open where the match is weak. Some rows mark clone size as missing; the rest say once, few, many or name a class of expanded clone.

>TRBJ2-7|TRBD1|few|TRBV7-9
TGTGCCAGCAGCTTCCACCGGGACAGGGGGAACTACGAGCAGTACTTC
CASSFHRDRGNYEQYF
>TRBJ2-1|-|-|TRBV2
TGTGCCAGCACCCCGAACACCCGGTACAATGAGCAGTTCTTC
CASTPNTRYNEQFF
>TRBJ2-1|-|-|TRBV3-1
TGTGCCAGCAGCCAAAGGGGTGAGCAGTTCTTC
CASSQRGEQFF
>TRBJ2-7|-|-|TRBV4-1
TGCGCCAGCAGCCAAGGGTGGACATGGAATGGTCTCTACGAGCAGTACTTC
CASSQGWTWNGLYEQYF
>TRBJ1-5|-|-|TRBV3-1
TGTGCCAGCAGCTCGACGAGAGGCCTCGGGAGTCAGCCCCAGCATTTT
CASSSTRGLGSQPQHF
>TRBJ1-5|-|-|TRBV28
TGTGCCAGCAGATTTCAGGGCGCTGGCAATCAGCCCCAGCATTTT
CASRFQGAGNQPQHF
>TRBJ1-2|TRBD1|few|TRBV7-2
TGTGCCAGCAGCAGGGACAGCGACTATGGCTACACCTTC
CASSRDSDYGYTF
>TRBJ2-1|TRBD1|-|TRBV24-1
TGTGCCACCAGTGATCGGACAGGGGGCATTGAGCAGTTCTTC
CATSDRTGGIEQFF
>TRBJ2-1|-|few|TRBV27
TGTGCCAGCAGTTTAACCATTTGGGATGAGCAGTTCTTC
CASSLTIWDEQFF
>TRBJ2-7|-|many|TRBV2
TGTGCCAGCAGTCCTACTCCTAGCTCCTACGAGCAGTACTTC
CASSPTPSSYEQYF
>TRBJ1-1|-|-|TRBV4-1
TGCGCCAGCAGCCTCCTTGGAGGCCGGAACACTGAAGCTTTCTTT
CASSLLGGRNTEAFF
>TRBJ2-7|TRBD1|many|TRBV5-1
TGCGCCAGCAGCCCTCGTGGGGGGACAGGGACATCCTACGAGCAGTACTTC
CASSPRGGTGTSYEQYF
>TRBJ1-1|-|few|TRBV29-1
TGCAGCGTCGCCGGGACAGAAGCTTTCTTT
CSVAGTEAFF
>TRBJ2-4|-|many|TRBV11-2
TGTGCCAGCAGCTCGACTCTTGAGGGGAAAAACATTCAGTACTTC
CASSSTLEGKNIQYF
>TRBJ2-5|-|many|TRBV3-1
TGTGCCAGCAGCCTTGGGACTGGAAAAGAGACCCAGTACTTC
CASSLGTGKETQYF
>TRBJ2-3|TRBD2|-|TRBV19
TGTGCCAGTAGTATAGAAGCGGGGCCAGATACGCAGTATTTT
CASSIEAGPDTQYF
>TRBJ1-1|-|few|TRBV6-1
TGTGCCAGCAGTTATCAGGGCGGTTACACTGAAGCTTTCTTT
CASSYQGGYTEAFF
>TRBJ2-5|-|few|TRBV29-1
TGCAGCGTTGTAGGCAGGGAGGACCAGTACTTC
CSVVGREDQYF
>TRBJ1-1|TRBD1|many|TRBV12-3/TRBV12-4
TGTGCCAGCAGGGCGACAGGGGTTTTGAACACTGAAGCTTTCTTT
CASRATGVLNTEAFF
>TRBJ1-5|-|few|TRBV11-2
TGTGCCAGCAGCTTAGGCCCCACAGGGCATCAGCCCCAGCATTTT
CASSLGPTGHQPQHF
>TRBJ2-7|-|many|TRBV20-1
TGCAGTGCTAGAGATAGAGATTCCTCCTACGAGCAGTACTTC
CSARDRDSSYEQYF
>TRBJ2-1|-|few|TRBV24-1
TGTGCCACCAGTGATCGGAAATCAAGGGGGCGGGGTACGAATGAGCAGTTCTTC
CATSDRKSRGRGTNEQFF
>TRBJ2-1|-|-|TRBV20-1
TGCAGTGCTAGATCTCAATTACGGGTCGTGGAGTACAATGAGCAGTTCTTC
CSARSQLRVVEYNEQFF
>TRBJ1-2|-|many|TRBV2
TGTGCCAGCAACCCTAATACCAGGGTCGGCTACACCTTC
CASNPNTRVGYTF
>TRBJ2-7|TRBD1|-|TRBV27
TGTGCCAGCAGTAGAACCGGGACAGGGATCTACGAGCAGTACTTC
CASSRTGTGIYEQYF
>TRBJ2-2|-|many|TRBV5-1
TGCGCCAGCAGCGAGGGGACACCTACGGGGGAGCTGTTTTTT
CASSEGTPTGELFF
>TRBJ2-7|TRBD2|-|TRBV27
TGTGCCAGCAGCGGAATAGCGGGGGATCAGTACTTC
CASSGIAGDQYF
>TRBJ2-1|-|-|TRBV20-1
TGCAGTGCTAGATCCCCCACCACGGAAGCCTACAATGAGCAGTTCTTC
CSARSPTTEAYNEQFF
>TRBJ1-3|-|-|TRBV28
TGTGCCAGCAGTTTAGGAGGTCAGAGCTCTGGAAACACCATATATTTT
CASSLGGQSSGNTIYF
>TRBJ2-3|-|-|TRBV11-1
TGTGCCAGCACCCTCCAGAGGCAGCCTAGCACAGATACGCAGTATTTT
CASTLQRQPSTDTQYF
>TRBJ1-1|-|-|TRBV6-1
TGTGCCAGCAGTTTTCTGGGGGCGCGGAGCATTGAAGCTTTCTTT
CASSFLGARSIEAFF
>TRBJ1-2|TRBD1|-|TRBV7-9
TGTGCCAGCAGCTTAGATGGATCGACAGGGGGGAACTATGGCTACACCTTC
CASSLDGSTGGNYGYTF
>TRBJ2-7|TRBD2|-|TRBV6-2/TRBV6-3
TGTGCCAGCAGGCGACCGGGACTAGCGGGGGAGCAGTACTTC
CASRRPGLAGEQYF
>TRBJ1-5|-|-|TRBV20-1
TGCAGTGCTAGAAACCCACAGGGCAGTAATCAGCCCCAGCATTTT
CSARNPQGSNQPQHF
>TRBJ2-1|TRBD2|-|TRBV6-1
TGTGCCAGCAGGGTCGGGGGGGGGCTCTCCTACAATGAGCAGTTCTTC
CASRVGGGLSYNEQFF
>TRBJ2-2|TRBD2|-|TRBV4-3
TGCGCCGGCAGCCGACCCCCACTACTAGCGGGAGAAGGTACCGGGGAGCTGTTTTTT
CAGSRPPLLAGEGTGELFF